This T cell receptor beta chain appears in the sequencing data of a study of cytomegalovirus exposure and HLA in healthy donors. Study overall: Earlier work reported roughly 120 million unique TCR beta sequences from about 200 million T cells.

Study-wide results and limits: Rarity marked most TCR sequences, yet some public TCRs occurred in many donors.

CDR3 length: 13 amino acids. The V gene lost 1 base and the J gene lost 2 bases, with 5 bases spanning the gap. Germline V gene data show CDR1 as SNHLY and CDR2 as FYNNEI. Use of 60 Vbeta and 13 Jbeta primers characterized the PCR. Original processing methods: Per a later analysis, the number of unique TCR beta chains was roughly 83 million, of which some 9.9 million were shared. Using immunoSEQ multiplex PCR, the repertoire was profiled, and TCRdb retains in-frame clones only, with some absent. V and J calls and clone size come straight from that table; D and trimming were deduced from the DNA. The data show about 110,000 clones, roughly 70% seen once. Of note for this clone: Its cognate antigen is unknown.

This clonotype was sampled from a man aged 40-55 years in good health and CMV-seropositive. This rearrangement joins TRBV2 to TRBJ1-2; tentative D call: TRBD1 (5 bases). The sample was PBMCs. The CDR3 region is CASSEGQNYGYTF. CDR3 in DNA: TGTGCCAGCAGTGAAGGACAGAACTATGGCTACACCTTC.